This T cell receptor (beta chain) was obtained from a study of CD8+CD57+ T cells in acquired aplastic anemia. Study-level information: An average of 3.2 ug of DNA was obtained from sorted CD4+ and CD8+ cells.

As concerns this clonotype: As yet, its antigen is unknown.

Study-wide points: Patients and controls were found to share more than 25 CD8+ CDR3 sequences.

With 6 bases removed from V and 5 bases from J, the gap between germline ends came to 13 bases. This CDR3 comprises 13 residues. Germline-derived CDR1 and CDR2 are WNHNN and SYGVQD (reference sequence). It was genomic DNA that served as the template for profiling TCR beta VDJ and CDR3. TCRdb fed the reads into MiXCR, producing one record per CDR3 protein. The table lists 150,000 or so distinct CDR3 sequences, roughly 54% of them singletons. Patients picked for sequencing had shown CD8+CD57+ cell expansion detected by flow cytometry. All participating patients were living with severe acquired aplastic anemia.

Material: sorted CD4+, CD8+, or CD8+CD57+ T cells (not recorded which) from PBMCs. V is TRBV10-1 and J is TRBJ2-5; D gene uncertain. The sequence was collected from a human donor with aplastic anemia. CDR3 sequence (DNA): TGCGCCAGCAGCCAACAAGCTACTGAGACCCAGTACTTC. It encodes CASSQQATETQYF.